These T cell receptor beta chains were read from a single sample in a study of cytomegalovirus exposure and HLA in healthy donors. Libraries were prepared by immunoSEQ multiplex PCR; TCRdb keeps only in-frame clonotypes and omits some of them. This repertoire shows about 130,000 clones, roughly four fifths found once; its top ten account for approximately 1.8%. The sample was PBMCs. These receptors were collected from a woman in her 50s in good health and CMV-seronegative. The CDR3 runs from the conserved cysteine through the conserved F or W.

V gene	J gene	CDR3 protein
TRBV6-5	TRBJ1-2	CASGRQAGNYGYTF
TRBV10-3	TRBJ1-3	CAIQGGGNTIYF
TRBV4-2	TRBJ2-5	CASSQGLAGGGQQETQYF
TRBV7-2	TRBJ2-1	CASSSSGSWNEQFF
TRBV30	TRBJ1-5	CAWSSGGAGGQPQHF
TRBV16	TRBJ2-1	CASSHATSGLQFF
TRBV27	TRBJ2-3	CASSPGQGGVQDTQYF
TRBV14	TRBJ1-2	CASSQAPGQQVGYGYTF
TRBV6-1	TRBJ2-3	CASSEGPVSTDTQYF
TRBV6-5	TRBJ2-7	CASSYLFGERDEQYF
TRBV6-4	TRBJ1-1	CASSLEENTEAFF
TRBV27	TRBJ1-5	CASSTHYSNQPQNF
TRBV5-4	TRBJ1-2	CASSLTRDRAGYPF
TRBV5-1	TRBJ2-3	CASSLPVEDTQYF
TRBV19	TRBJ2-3	CASSTTGSTDTQYF
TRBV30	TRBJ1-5	CAWTRDSGNQPQNF
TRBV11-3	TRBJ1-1	CASTTALTANTEAFF
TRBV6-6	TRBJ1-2	CASSPTAPYGYPF
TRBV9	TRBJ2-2	CASSVLSGRLTGELFF
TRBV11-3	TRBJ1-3	CASSLGAGTGNTIYF
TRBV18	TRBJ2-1	CASSPIRLAGGNEQFF
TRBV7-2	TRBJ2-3	CASSLAETSGSSSDTQYF
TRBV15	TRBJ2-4	CATSRDSKGLAGGAKNIQYF
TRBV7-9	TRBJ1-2	CASSLQGAGYGYTF
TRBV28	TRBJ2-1	CASSDRGDVFF
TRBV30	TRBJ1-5	CAWSPPRTLYNQPQNF
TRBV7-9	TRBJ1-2	CASSPLGGAHYGYTF
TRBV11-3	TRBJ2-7	CASSSPRLLLTYEQYF
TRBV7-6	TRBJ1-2	CASSLEQGANYGYTF
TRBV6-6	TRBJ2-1	CASSYERNERFF
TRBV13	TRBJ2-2	CASSPLRGLANTGELFF
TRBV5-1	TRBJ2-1	CASSSGLSYNEQFF
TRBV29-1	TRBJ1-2	CSVELSVNYGYTF
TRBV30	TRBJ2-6	CAWSVHGSGANVLTF
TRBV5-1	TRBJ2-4	CASSTSLQGLAKNIQYF
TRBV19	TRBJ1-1	CASSRTGGTFTEAFF
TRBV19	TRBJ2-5	CASSAGGPQETQYF
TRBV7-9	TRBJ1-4	CASSLLLGQFNEKLFF
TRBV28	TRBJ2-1	CASSLRQGNNEQFF
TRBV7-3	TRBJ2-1	CASSYSGRNNEQFF
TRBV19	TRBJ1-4	CASSTPQGTGEKLFF
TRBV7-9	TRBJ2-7	CSSSSSRGGARPSEQYF
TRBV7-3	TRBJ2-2	CASSAGGELFF
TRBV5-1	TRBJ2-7	CASSFPPGLAGVSGHEQYF
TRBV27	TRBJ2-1	CASSLPPNLNEQFF
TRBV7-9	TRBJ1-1	CASSRRQPENTEAFF
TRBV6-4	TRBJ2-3	CASSSLAGGTDTQYF
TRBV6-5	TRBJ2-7	CASSYRTSKSGEQYF
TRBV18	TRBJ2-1	CASSPRGTASNEQLF
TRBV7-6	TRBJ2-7	CASSSGTSSTYEQYF
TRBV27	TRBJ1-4	CASSLLGQGDEKLFF
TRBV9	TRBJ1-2	CASRQGGGYTF
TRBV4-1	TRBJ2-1	CASSQGLALYNEQFF
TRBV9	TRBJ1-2	CASSVTSGQGAGYTF
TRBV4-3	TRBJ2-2	CASSQGAGTGHTGELFF
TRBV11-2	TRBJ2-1	CASSMREQFF
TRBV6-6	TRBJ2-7	CASSYQREAGYEQYF